This entry features one T cell receptor beta chain sequence. Only in-frame clones appear in the TCRdb table, and some are missing; sequencing was by immunoSEQ multiplex PCR. Altogether approximately 2.4 million clones are present, approximately 94% being singletons, with the ten largest covering 0.13%. The data belong to a study of shared clonotypes between healthy human individuals. Across the study: Three CD4 naive, three CD4 memory, two CD8 naive and one CD8 memory plate were used per donor.

The sample taken for sequencing was naive CD4+ T cells sorted from blood. Regarding subset: CD45RA+ positively selected. The receptor was isolated from a man aged 18 to 30 in good health.

The CDR3 spells CASSLVGGRRNTEAFF. CDR3 DNA: TGTGCCAGCAGCTTGGTTGGGGGGCGGAGGAACACTGAAGCTTTCTTT. V usage is TRBV5-4 and J usage is TRBJ1-1, with D tentatively TRBD1 (6 bases). With 0 bases removed from V and 1 base from J, the gap between germline ends came to 13 bases. Germline CDR1 is SGHNT and CDR2 is YYREEE (reference sequence). The CDR3 has 16 residues.